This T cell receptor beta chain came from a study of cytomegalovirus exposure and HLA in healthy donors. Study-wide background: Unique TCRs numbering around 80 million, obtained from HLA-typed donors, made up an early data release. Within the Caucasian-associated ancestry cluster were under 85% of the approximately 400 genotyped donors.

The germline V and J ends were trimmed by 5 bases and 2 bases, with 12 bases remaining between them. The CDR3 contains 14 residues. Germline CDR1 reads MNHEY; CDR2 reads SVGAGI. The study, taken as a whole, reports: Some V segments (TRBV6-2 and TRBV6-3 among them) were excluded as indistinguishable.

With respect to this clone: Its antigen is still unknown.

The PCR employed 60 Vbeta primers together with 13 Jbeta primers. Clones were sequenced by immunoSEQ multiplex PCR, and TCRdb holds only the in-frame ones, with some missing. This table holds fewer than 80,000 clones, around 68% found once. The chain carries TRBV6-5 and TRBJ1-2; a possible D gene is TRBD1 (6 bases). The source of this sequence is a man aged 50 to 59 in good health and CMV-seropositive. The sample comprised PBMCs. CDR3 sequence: CASSPGQLNYGYTF. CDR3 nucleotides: TGTGCCAGCAGTCCGGGACAACTAAACTATGGCTACACCTTC.